This TCR beta chain was profiled in a study of OX40 agonist ivuxolimab in advanced cancers. Remarks on this clone: The antigen remains unidentified.

Overall study results and limits: In the expanded peripheral T cells, antigen specificity was never determined.

TCRdb's table, derived via immunoSEQ multiplex PCR, lists solely in-frame clones and lacks some. Of around 76,000 clones listed, roughly nine tenths are singletons. The receptor was isolated from an adult with an advanced solid tumor such as melanoma, head and neck, liver or kidney cancer. This material consisted of CD4+ or CD8+ T cells sorted from blood, taken in a trial of the OX40 agonist ivuxolimab.

As DNA, the CDR3 is TGTGCCAGCAGTTCCGGGACTAGCATGCAGACCCAGTACTTC. Protein product: CASSSGTSMQTQYF. This rearrangement joins TRBV28 to TRBJ2-5, with 9 bases fitting TRBD2. The CDR3 is 14 residues long. Germline loops: CDR1 MDHEN, CDR2 SYDVKM. V lost 4 bases to trimming and J lost 6 bases; unmatched junction nucleotides: 6.